Included here is one TCR beta chain sequence, with context. Combining a sample-barcoded 5' primer with a J-beta primer mix, a second PCR ran for about 7 to 12 cycles. TCRdb recomputed calls from the 5' RACE reads with MiXCR, one row per CDR3 protein. The sample lists about 1.4 million distinct CDR3 sequences, around 59% occurring once. This sample was included in a study of blood T cells in healthy people across ages. The sequencing sample was made of blood. This clonotype originated in a man aged 18 to 30 in good health.

CDR3 amino acids: CASSHGQFGRYSPLHF. The CDR3 nucleotides read TGTGCCAGCAGCCACGGACAGTTCGGAAGGTATTCACCCCTCCACTTT. The rearrangement joins TRBV3-1 to TRBJ1-6, with D possibly matching TRBD1 (6 bases). The V end was cut by 3 bases, the J end by 8 bases, with 17 bases between. Germline V CDR1 and CDR2: LGHDT, YNNKEL (reference sequence). The CDR3 spans 16 residues. Using reference TRBV3-1 and TRBJ1-6 for the parts outside the CDR3, the full variable domain is DTAVSQTPKYLVTQMGNDKSIKCEQNLGHDTMYWYKQDSKKFLKIMFSYNNKELIINETVPNRFSPKSPDKAHLNLHINSLELGDSAVYFCASSHGQFGRYSPLHFGNGTRLTVT.